These 21 T cell receptor beta chains came from one sample sequenced in a study of cytomegalovirus exposure and HLA in healthy donors. It was with 60 Vbeta and 13 Jbeta primers that the PCR ran. Assay: immunoSEQ multiplex PCR; the TCRdb copy retains only in-frame clones and omits some. The profile covers about 130,000 clones, with about three quarters appearing a single time and roughly an eighth taken by the ten largest. Sequenced sample: PBMCs. These receptors were taken from a woman aged 55-69 years in good health and CMV-seropositive.

This clone was picked up one time. The chain links TRBV25-1 to TRBJ2-3, with D unclear. The germline V and J ends were trimmed by 4 bases and 0 bases, with 8 bases remaining between them. In germline, CDR1 is MGHDK, CDR2 SYGVNS. The CDR3 contains 14 residues. The CDR3 sequence is CASSVTGSTDTQYF. The CDR3 DNA sequence: TGTGCCAGCAGTGTAACGGGTAGCACAGATACGCAGTATTTT.

This chain joins TRBV5-1 and TRBJ2-2; TRBD2 is a possible D gene (5 bases). Germline V gene data show CDR1 as SGHRS and CDR2 as YFSETQ. V was pared by 2 bases and J by 8 bases, with 10 bases between. This CDR3 comprises 13 residues. CDR3 DNA: TGCGCCAGCAGCTTAGGAGGATCGGGGGAGCTGTTTTTT. Its translation: CASSLGGSGELFF.

The chain uses TRBV19 and TRBJ2-5; the match to TRBD1 covers 9 bases. CDR1 is LNHDA, CDR2 SQIVND, per germline (reference sequence). This CDR3 is 15 amino acids long. V trimming: 3 bases; J trimming: 5 bases; junction bases outside the gene matches: 7. The CDR3: CASSISGQGGETQYF. CDR3 in DNA: TGTGCCAGTAGTATCTCGGGACAGGGTGGGGAGACCCAGTACTTC.

The gene calls are TRBV6-1 and TRBJ2-5, with unresolved D. CDR1 and CDR2 (germline): MNHNS, SASEGT. Trimming removed 7 bases from V and 4 bases from J, with 13 bases in between. The CDR3 sequence is 13 residues long. CDR3 nucleotide sequence: TGTGCCAGCATCCCTACAGTAGGAGAGACCCAGTACTTC. Protein sequence: CASIPTVGETQYF.

This clone was picked up one time. The chain combines TRBV2 with TRBJ1-2, with 8 bases aligning to TRBD1. Germline V gives CDR1 SNHLY, CDR2 FYNNEI. This CDR3 is 18 amino acids long. Germline trimming cut 7 bases from V and 7 bases from J; bases unmatched to any gene: 23. The CDR3 sequence: CASIPRGAGGPPGTGYTF. DNA for the CDR3: TGTGCCAGCATTCCGAGGGGGGCAGGGGGCCCTCCGGGAACTGGCTACACCTTC.

This chain links TRBV2 with TRBJ2-3, with 10 bases fitting TRBD2. The CDR3 loop spans 16 amino acids. Trimming at V came to 3 bases and at J to 3 bases, leaving 6 bases not matched to a gene. Per germline, CDR1 SNHLY and CDR2 FYNNEI. The CDR3 nucleotides are TGTGCCAGCAGTGAGGCGGCTAGCGGGAGAACAGATACGCAGTATTTT. Translating it yields CASSEAASGRTDTQYF. Variable domain in full (rest from reference TRBV2 and TRBJ2-3): EPEVTQTPSHQVTQMGQEVILRCVPISNHLYFYWYRQILGQKVEFLVSFYNNEISEKSEIFDDQFSVERPDGSNFTLKIRSTKLEDSAMYFCASSEAASGRTDTQYFGPGTRLTVL.

In this sample, this clone turned up a few times. This chain links TRBV29-1 with TRBJ2-4, with 10 bases identical to TRBD2. CDR3 length: 20 amino acids. Trimming cost V 1 base and J 0 bases; bases outside gene matches: 15. CDR1 is SQVTM and CDR2 is ANQGSEA in the germline V gene. The CDR3 region has the DNA TGCAGCGTTGAAGGAGGGCCTCGAGCGGGAGGGGGACTAGCCAAAAACATTCAGTACTTC. Amino acids: CSVEGGPRAGGGLAKNIQYF.

V is TRBV9 and J is TRBJ2-1, with 8 positions matching TRBD2. The CDR3 totals 14 residues. The V and J ends lost 0 bases and 5 bases, in that order; junction bases with no gene match: 1. Germline-derived CDR1 and CDR2 are SGDLS and YYNGEE. This CDR3 reads CASSVAGGDNEQFF. The CDR3 DNA reads as TGTGCCAGCAGCGTAGCGGGGGGGGACAATGAGCAGTTCTTC.

The chain has TRBV13 and TRBJ1-2; 7 nucleotides line up with TRBD1. This CDR3 contains 15 residues. Per germline, CDR1 PRHDT and CDR2 FYEKMQ (reference sequence). Trimming took 5 bases from V and 4 from J; bases not matched to a gene: 10. CDR3 loop: CASSRPGTVTYGYTF. The CDR3 DNA reads TGTGCCAGCAGCCGTCCCGGGACAGTCACCTATGGCTACACCTTC.

This clone turned up a few times. V and J are TRBV7-8 and TRBJ1-2; D unclear. The ends were cut back, 1 base at V and 4 bases at J, with 10 bases in the middle. This CDR3 is 14 amino acids long. CDR1 is SGHVS and CDR2 is FQNEAQ in the germline V gene. CDR3 sequence: CASSLGGVTYGYTF. CDR3 DNA: TGTGCCAGCAGCTTAGGAGGCGTGACCTATGGCTACACCTTC.

The chain uses TRBV5-1 and TRBJ1-4, with TRBD1 matching over 7 bases. The CDR3 is made up of 14 amino acids. V shed 2 bases and J 7 bases; nucleotides not matched to a gene: 5. In germline, CDR1 is SGHRS, CDR2 YFSETQ. The CDR3 DNA reads TGCGCCAGCAGCTTCGACAGGGAGATTGAAAAACTGTTTTTT. It specifies CASSFDREIEKLFF.

This clone was detected only a few times. The gene calls are TRBV19 and TRBJ1-2; D is unresolved. CDR1 is LNHDA and CDR2 is SQIVND in the germline V gene (reference sequence). The CDR3 length is 14 residues. The V end was cut by 8 bases, the J end by 8 bases, with 21 bases between. The DNA for the CDR3 is TGTGCCAGTCGCGGTTGGCAGAAGGTGGAGGGCTACACCTTC. It translates to CASRGWQKVEGYTF.

The chain carries TRBV12-5 and TRBJ2-6; D uncertain. The CDR3 covers 13 residues. Per germline, CDR1 LGHNT and CDR2 FRNRAP. Trimming took 7 bases from V and 1 from J, leaving 5 bases between them. CDR3 residues: CASALSGANVLTF. The CDR3 bases are TGTGCTAGTGCCCTATCTGGGGCCAACGTCCTGACTTTC. The whole variable domain, filled in from reference TRBV12-5 and TRBJ2-6, reads DARVTQTPRHKVTEMGQEVTMRCQPILGHNTVFWYRQTMMQGLELLAYFRNRAPLDDSGMPKDRFSAEMPDATLATLKIQPSEPRDSAVYFCASALSGANVLTFGAGSRLTVL.

The chain is built from TRBV7-8 and TRBJ1-4; tentatively, D is TRBD1 (6 bases). Germline CDR1 and CDR2: SGHVS and FQNEAQ. This CDR3 contains 17 residues. With 5 bases removed from V and 0 bases from J, the gap between germline ends came to 16 bases. CDR3 coding DNA: TGTGCCAGCAGCCCTACCTTACAGGGTGCAACTAATGAAAAACTGTTTTTT. Encoded protein: CASSPTLQGATNEKLFF.

This clone was recorded once. The V call is TRBV7-2, the J call TRBJ2-5; unclear D gene. Germline-derived CDR1 and CDR2 are SGHTA and FQGNSA. There are 15 residues in the CDR3. Trimming removed 1 base at V and 4 bases at J, with 13 bases between. The chain's CDR3 is CASSLGVGSGETQYF. CDR3 DNA: TGTGCCAGCAGCTTAGGCGTCGGTAGTGGAGAGACCCAGTACTTC.

The chain uses TRBV2 and TRBJ2-7; 12 positions match TRBD1. V lost 6 bases and J lost 5; bases outside the gene matches: 8. The length of the CDR3 is 15 residues. CDR1 SNHLY and CDR2 FYNNEI come from the germline V gene. CDR3 DNA: TGTGCCAGCAGACCGGGACAGGGGGCAGGGGACGAGCAGTACTTC. This encodes CASRPGQGAGDEQYF.

The chain carries TRBV9 and TRBJ1-2; D unclear. Trimming left V 3 bases short and J 4 bases short, with 10 bases between. Germline V gene data show CDR1 as SGDLS and CDR2 as YYNGEE. The CDR3 is 13 residues long. CDR3: CASSGLRGYGYTF. Here the CDR3 DNA reads TGTGCCAGCAGCGGCTTACGCGGCTATGGCTACACCTTC.

V usage is TRBV6-6 and J usage is TRBJ1-2, with 11 bases lining up with TRBD1. J was trimmed by 4 bases and V by 0 bases; bases with no gene match: 4. The CDR3 extends over 16 amino acids. Germline V CDR1 and CDR2: MNHNY, SVGAGI (reference sequence). CDR3 residues: CASSYSGQGVGYGYTF. The CDR3 nucleotides read TGTGCCAGCAGTTACTCGGGACAGGGGGTAGGCTATGGCTACACCTTC.

The chain links TRBV28 to TRBJ1-2; D is ambiguous. Germline assignment: CDR1 MDHEN and CDR2 SYDVKM. V was shortened by 10 bases and J by 4 bases, with 22 bases between the two germline ends. The CDR3 consists of 15 residues. The CDR3 DNA reads TGTGCCACCGCCGCGGGGTACCGGGAAATCTATGGCTACACCTTC. This codes for CATAAGYREIYGYTF.

This chain uses TRBV5-1 with TRBJ2-6; D unresolved. From germline, CDR1 is SGHRS and CDR2 YFSETQ. Trimming removed 3 bases from V and 0 bases from J, with 4 bases in between. The CDR3 loop spans 14 amino acids. The chain's CDR3 is CASSYSSGANVLTF. The CDR3 bases are TGCGCCAGCAGCTACTCCTCTGGGGCCAACGTCCTGACTTTC.

CDR3 region: CASSLTRTAEAFF. The CDR3 coding sequence is TGTGCCAGCAGCTTAACTCGGACAGCAGAAGCTTTCTTT. The chain has TRBV7-3 and TRBJ1-1, with D maybe TRBD1 (6 bases). CDR1 and CDR2 (germline): SGHTA, FQGTGA. V was cut by 0 bases and J by 8 bases, with 10 bases left in between. The CDR3 totals 13 residues.